This TCR beta chain stems from a study of T-cell memory formation after mild COVID-19. The wider study: TCR clusters mostly belonged to single donors.

The CDR3 length is 15 residues. Germline values: CDR1 DFQATT, CDR2 SNEGSKA (reference sequence). V was pared by 1 base and J by 1 base, with 6 bases of the junction left unmatched. Overall study results and limits: CD4/CD8 balance held among clones contracting day 15 to 85, and later expanders leaned CD4+. Some responding clones appeared in pre-infection memory, suggesting cross-reactive memory joined. The study found contracting CD4+ clones mainly in CM and EM and contracting CD8+ clones in EMRA.

For this clonotype: Its cognate antigen is unknown.

Via MiXCR, TCRdb re-called the 5' RACE reads, giving one row per CDR3 protein. The repertoire holds about 190,000 distinct CDR3 sequences, with 27% as singletons. This rearrangement joins TRBV20-1 to TRBJ2-5; 7 bases fit TRBD2. The receptor was isolated from an adult woman who had mild COVID-19 (a few samples of this study predate the infection). Cell type and time point are not known. The sequencing sample was made of PBMCs or a T cell subset sorted from them (not recorded which). The CDR3 is CSARAAGFLQETQYF. The CDR3 coding sequence is TGCAGTGCTAGAGCAGCGGGGTTCCTCCAAGAGACCCAGTACTTC.